The rows below give T cell receptor beta chains drawn from one sample of a study of T-cell memory formation after mild COVID-19. TCRdb ran MiXCR on the 5' RACE reads and lists one entry per CDR3 protein. The sample holds fewer than 550,000 distinct CDR3 sequences, 20% seen once. Sequencing was done on a sample of PBMCs or a T cell subset sorted from them (not recorded which). The receptors originated from an adult woman who had mild COVID-19 (a few samples of this study predate the infection). Cell type and time point are not known. Each CDR3 is given with its conserved first and last residue. The D gene is left open where the match is weak. Expanded clones get a size class; other rows say once, few or many, or leave the size out.

>TRBV7-2|TRBJ2-3|-|-
CASREYRSDTQYF
TGTGCCAGCAGGGAATATAGGTCAGATACGCAGTATTTT
>TRBV6-2/TRBV6-3|TRBJ2-1|-|-
CASSLAGPNYNEQFF
TGTGCCAGCAGCCTAGCAGGTCCTAACTACAATGAGCAGTTCTTC
>TRBV7-9|TRBJ2-2|-|TRBD2
CASSPGLAVDTGELFF
TGTGCCAGCAGCCCCGGACTAGCTGTAGACACCGGGGAGCTGTTTTTT
>TRBV6-5|TRBJ2-3|few|TRBD2
CASSTGTSLADTQYF
TGTGCCAGCAGTACCGGGACTAGCTTGGCAGATACGCAGTATTTT
>TRBV21-1|TRBJ2-1|-|-
CASSDGLAGGPSSYNEQFF
TGTGCCAGCAGCGATGGACTAGCGGGAGGGCCAAGCTCCTACAATGAGCAGTTCTTC
>TRBV5-1|TRBJ2-3|-|-
CASSPNLRDADTQYF
TGCGCCAGCAGCCCGAATCTCAGGGACGCAGATACGCAGTATTTT
>TRBV12-3/TRBV12-4|TRBJ2-2|-|-
CASSRGGSNTGELFF
TGTGCCAGCAGCAGGGGAGGATCGAACACCGGGGAGCTGTTTTTT
>TRBV7-9|TRBJ1-6|-|TRBD1
CASSLGTGVGSPLHF
TGTGCCAGCAGCTTGGGGACAGGGGTGGGATCACCCCTCCACTTT
>TRBV18|TRBJ2-1|-|-
CASSPPRTPSSYNEQFF
TGTGCCAGCTCACCCCCGAGGACTCCGAGCTCCTACAATGAGCAGTTCTTC
>TRBV6-1|TRBJ2-1|few|-
CASMHQGNEQFF
TGTGCCAGCATGCACCAGGGCAATGAGCAGTTCTTC
>TRBV6-2/TRBV6-3|TRBJ1-1|-|-
CASSKRLQNTEAFF
TGTGCCAGCAGCAAAAGACTCCAGAACACTGAAGCTTTCTTT
>TRBV12-3/TRBV12-4|TRBJ1-5|many|TRBD1
CASSFKGARGYSNQPQHF
TGTGCCAGCAGTTTCAAGGGGGCAAGGGGCTATAGCAATCAGCCCCAGCATTTT
>TRBV19|TRBJ1-2|-|-
CASSIGYGYTF
TGTGCCAGTAGTATCGGCTATGGCTACACCTTC
>TRBV7-9|TRBJ1-2|-|-
CASSLGAGINYGYTF
TGTGCCAGCAGCTTAGGTGCCGGTATTAACTATGGCTACACCTTC
>TRBV7-6|TRBJ1-1|few|-
CASSSYPFNTEAFF
TGTGCCAGCAGCTCCTACCCATTTAACACTGAAGCTTTCTTT
>TRBV5-1|TRBJ1-6|-|-
CASSSQGFLSDNSPLHF
TGCGCCAGCAGCTCACAGGGTTTCCTATCAGATAATTCACCCCTCCACTTT
>TRBV7-8|TRBJ2-2|few|-
CASSQSGTNTGELFF
TGTGCCAGCAGCCAGAGCGGTACGAACACCGGGGAGCTGTTTTTT
>TRBV2|TRBJ1-2|-|-
CASRKDGPHYGYTF
TGTGCCAGCCGGAAGGACGGACCTCACTATGGCTACACCTTC
>TRBV30|TRBJ1-1|-|TRBD1
CAWTPGTGRSEAFF
TGTGCCTGGACCCCCGGGACAGGAAGGTCGGAAGCTTTCTTT
>TRBV30|TRBJ2-3|few|TRBD1
CAWSHLTGGTTDTQYF
TGTGCCTGGAGCCATCTGACAGGGGGCACCACAGATACGCAGTATTTT
>TRBV20-1|TRBJ2-3|-|-
CSATQAIDTDTQYF
TGCAGTGCTACCCAGGCCATAGACACAGATACGCAGTATTTT
>TRBV25-1|TRBJ2-1|few|TRBD2
CASGSRAGITYNEQFF
TGTGCCAGCGGCTCCCGAGCGGGGATCACCTACAATGAGCAGTTCTTC